This TCR beta chain was identified during a study of human T cells and chemical hapten exposure. TCRdb ran MiXCR on the RACE reads and lists one entry per CDR3 protein. The table lists over 95,000 distinct CDR3 sequences, 9.5% to 15% of them singletons. Indicated time point: patch test 1, 2 weeks after DPC sensitization. Specified treatment: therapeutic diphenylcyclopropenone sensitization with weekly scalp DPC. Alopecia patients, 18 to 70 years old and DPC-suitable, served as donors. The length of the CDR3 is 13 residues. CDR1 and CDR2 from the germline V gene are LGHDT and YNNKEL (reference sequence). Unmatched junction bases numbered 3, after V lost 4 bases and J lost 3 bases.

Specimen: whole blood, collected in connection with sensitization to the hapten diphenylcyclopropenone (DPC). This chain joins TRBV3-1 and TRBJ2-7, with TRBD1 matching 7 bases. The sequence was collected from a middle-aged woman with alopecia areata. Some clones in this sample may be carry-over from other donors' samples. CDR3 amino acids: CASSRDSRYEQYF. CDR3 nucleotide sequence: TGTGCCAGCAGCCGGGACAGCCGCTACGAGCAGTACTTC.